This T cell receptor (beta chain) was sequenced for a study of naive and memory T cell subsets. Treatment of the sample: skin biopsy from PPD injection site in Mantoux-positive individual. A UMI-containing oligonucleotide was joined by 3' ligation to the TCR cDNA template. Overall study findings and caveats: TCR transcript changes with activation or differentiation may affect this RNA method.

Germline values: CDR1 SEHNR, CDR2 FQNEAQ (reference sequence). The CDR3 contains 15 residues. Trimming removed 3 bases from V and 2 bases from J, with 12 bases in between. Concerning this clonotype itself: Its target is not known.

Ligated cDNA underwent four rounds of PCR with nested alpha and beta constant region primers and SP2. Alpha and beta constant region primers primed reverse transcription for blood and skin samples. Each CDR3 protein is one row after TCRdb ran MiXCR on the UMI-ligation and nested PCR reads. The top ten clones hold 3% to 5% of a sample with some 40,000 distinct CDR3 sequences, around 10% of them seen once. The chain combines TRBV7-9 with TRBJ2-3, with D uncertain. The sequenced sample was skin, obtained from a tuberculin skin test site. The TCR originated in an adult in good health. The CDR3 protein is CASSFLSSNTDTQYF. Written as DNA, the CDR3 is TGTGCCAGCAGCTTTCTTTCTTCCAACACAGATACGCAGTATTTT.